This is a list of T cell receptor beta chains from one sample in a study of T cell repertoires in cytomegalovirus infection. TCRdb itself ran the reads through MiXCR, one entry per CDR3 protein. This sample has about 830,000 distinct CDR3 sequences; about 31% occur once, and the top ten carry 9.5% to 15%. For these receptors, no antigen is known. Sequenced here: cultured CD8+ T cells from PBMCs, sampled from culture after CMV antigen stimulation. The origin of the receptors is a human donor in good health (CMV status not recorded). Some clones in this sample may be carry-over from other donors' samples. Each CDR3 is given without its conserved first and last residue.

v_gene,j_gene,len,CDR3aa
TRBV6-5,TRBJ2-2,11,ASSYLGPGELF
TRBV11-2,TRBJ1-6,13,ASSLVAGGRSPLH
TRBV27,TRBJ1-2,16,ASSLTSQIVEIGYGYT
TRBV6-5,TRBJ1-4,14,ASSYSVTISGEKLF
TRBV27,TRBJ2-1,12,ASSRTSGAQWRF
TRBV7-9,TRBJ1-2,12,ASSSTTGSYGYT
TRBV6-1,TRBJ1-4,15,ASSEYRTGGANEKLF
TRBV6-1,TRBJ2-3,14,ASGWSGQGPGDTQY
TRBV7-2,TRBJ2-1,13,ASSHRPTSYNEQF
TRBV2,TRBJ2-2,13,ASRTKDRNTGELF
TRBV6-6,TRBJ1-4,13,ASTPLPSTNEKLF
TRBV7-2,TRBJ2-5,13,ASSSRTDEQETQY
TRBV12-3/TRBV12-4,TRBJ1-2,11,ASRWINGFGYT
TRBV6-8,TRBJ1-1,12,ASRQGRERTEAF
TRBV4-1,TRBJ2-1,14,ASSPLGDTIGHEQF
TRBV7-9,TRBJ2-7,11,ASSRTNIYEQY
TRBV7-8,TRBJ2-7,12,ASSLVLRTHEQY
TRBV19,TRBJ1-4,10,AIGTSDRKLF
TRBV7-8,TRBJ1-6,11,ASSLTKTRPLH
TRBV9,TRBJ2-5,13,ASSVAGGTSETQY
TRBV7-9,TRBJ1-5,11,ASKEVRGQPQH
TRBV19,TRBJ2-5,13,ASRDLQGFGETQY
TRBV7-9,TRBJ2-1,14,ASSVRTSGGHNEQF